The 14 T cell receptor beta chains presented below share a single source sample, sequenced in a study of OX40 agonist ivuxolimab in advanced cancers. Assay used: immunoSEQ multiplex PCR; TCRdb lists only in-frame clones, some missing. The data contain some 100,000 clones, about 85% of them singletons. Here the sequenced sample was CD4+ or CD8+ T cells sorted from blood, taken in a trial of the OX40 agonist ivuxolimab. These receptors originate from an adult with an advanced solid tumor such as melanoma, head and neck, liver or kidney cancer.

This clone came up once. The chain is built from TRBV15 and TRBJ1-2; TRBD1 is a possible D gene (6 bases). This CDR3 has 17 amino acids. The ends were cut back, 0 bases at V and 2 bases at J, with 16 bases in the middle. From germline, CDR1 is LNHNV and CDR2 YYDKDF (reference sequence). The DNA for the CDR3 is TGTGCCACCAGCAGAGATAGAGGATTACAGGGCAACTATGGCTACACCTTC. Its protein is CATSRDRGLQGNYGYTF.

This clone has more than one count but fewer than ten. CDR3 region: CASSSLGVNTGELFF. The CDR3 DNA reads as TGTGCCAGCAGCTCCTTAGGGGTGAACACCGGGGAGCTGTTTTTT. The genes are TRBV5-4 and TRBJ2-2, with D possibly being TRBD1 (5 bases). The length of the CDR3 is 15 residues. The germline gives CDR1 SGHNT, CDR2 YYREEE (reference sequence). The V and J ends lost 3 bases and 1 base respectively, with 10 bases between them.

The CDR3 is CASSQELATEIAYEQYF. DNA for the CDR3: TGCGCCAGCAGCCAAGAGCTGGCTACAGAGATAGCCTACGAGCAGTACTTC. The genes are TRBV4-1 and TRBJ2-7, with D uncertain. V was pared by 0 bases and J by 2 bases, with 17 bases between. CDR3 length: 17 residues. The V gene's germline CDR1 is MGHRA and CDR2 YSYEKL.

The chain uses TRBV19 and TRBJ2-7; 9 nucleotides match TRBD2. V shed 3 bases, J shed 2 bases, and the junction held 5 bases outside the gene matches. The germline V gene encodes CDR1 LNHDA and CDR2 SQIVND (reference sequence). This CDR3 has 15 residues. The CDR3 nucleotides are TGTGCCAGTAGTATGAAGGCTAGCGGGACCTACGAGCAGTACTTC. This encodes CASSMKASGTYEQYF.

The chain is built from TRBV5-4 and TRBJ2-5; 8 nucleotides match TRBD1. Germline CDR1 is SGHNT and CDR2 is YYREEE (reference sequence). The CDR3 is 13 amino acids. V lost 3 bases to trimming and J lost 4 bases; unmatched junction nucleotides: 2. Written as DNA, the CDR3 is TGTGCCAGCAGCTCCGGACAGGGAGAGACCCAGTACTTC. Its translation: CASSSGQGETQYF.

This clone was detected once. The chain couples TRBV10-3 to TRBJ2-7; 7 bases align to TRBD1. This CDR3 has 13 residues. With 5 bases clipped from V and 5 bases from J, the junction kept 6 bases outside the gene matches. Germline V gene data show CDR1 as ENHRY and CDR2 as SYGVKD. The CDR3 is CAISPDRANEQYF. The CDR3 DNA reads as TGTGCCATCAGTCCTGACAGGGCCAACGAGCAGTACTTC.

The chain links TRBV7-9 to TRBJ2-3; tentatively, D is TRBD1 or TRBD2 (6 bases each). V was cut by 1 base and J by 6 bases, with 11 bases left in between. The CDR3 loop spans 14 amino acids. The germline V gene encodes CDR1 SEHNR and CDR2 FQNEAQ (reference sequence). CDR3 coding DNA: TGTGCCAGCAGCTTAGAAGGGGGGCTGGATACGCAGTATTTT. As protein: CASSLEGGLDTQYF. Variable domain in full (rest from reference TRBV7-9 and TRBJ2-3): DTGVSQNPRHKITKRGQNVTFRCDPISEHNRLYWYRQTLGQGPEFLTYFQNEAQLEKSRLLSDRFSAERPKGSFSTLEIQRTEQGDSAMYLCASSLEGGLDTQYFGPGTRLTVL.

This clone is a singleton in its sample. The chain combines TRBV6-5 with TRBJ1-5; D unclear. Germline V CDR1 and CDR2: MNHEY, SVGAGI. The V end lost 2 bases, the J end lost 7 bases, and 9 bases lay between the germline ends. The length of the CDR3 is 13 residues. The CDR3 sequence: CASSYDKLQPQHF. The CDR3 DNA follows: TGTGCCAGCAGTTACGATAAACTACAGCCCCAGCATTTT.

The chain has TRBV10-2 and TRBJ2-5, with D uncertain. The CDR3 is 12 residues long. Trimming cost V 3 bases and J 3 bases, with 5 bases left between them. CDR1 WSHSY and CDR2 SAAADI come from the germline V gene. The CDR3 DNA is TGCGCCAGCAGTGAACAGAAAGAGACCCAGTACTTC. It codes for CASSEQKETQYF.

The genes are TRBV9 and TRBJ2-2, with D perhaps TRBD1 (6 bases). This CDR3 comprises 17 residues. V shed 0 bases and J shed 4 bases, with 16 bases lying between them. Germline CDR1 SGDLS, CDR2 YYNGEE. DNA for the CDR3: TGTGCCAGCAGCGTAGGTTTGACAGGCTTGCTCACCGGGGAGCTGTTTTTT. Protein product: CASSVGLTGLLTGELFF.

This sequence joins TRBV6-1 and TRBJ2-7; TRBD2 matches at 10 bases. Germline CDR1 and CDR2: MNHNS and SASEGT. CDR3 size: 15 residues. The trim removed 6 bases at V and 3 bases at J, leaving 8 bases unmatched. This chain's CDR3 is CASRSVAGGHYEQYV. The CDR3 coding sequence is TGTGCCAGCAGAAGCGTAGCGGGGGGACACTACGAGCAGTACGTC.

This clone has just one count. V and J are TRBV7-9 and TRBJ2-7, with 9 bases lining up with TRBD1. V lost 5 bases and J lost 12; bases outside the gene matches: 14. Germline values: CDR1 SEHNR, CDR2 FQNEAQ (reference sequence). The CDR3 consists of 14 residues. As DNA, the CDR3 is TGTGCCAGCAGCCCCAAGGACAGGGGAACGTACGCGTACTTC. It is translated as CASSPKDRGTYAYF.

The CDR3 is CASSLGAKSNTEAFF. The CDR3 coding sequence is TGTGCCAGCAGCTTAGGGGCTAAATCGAACACTGAAGCTTTCTTT. The genes are TRBV7-6 and TRBJ1-1; D gene ambiguous. Germline V gene sequence: CDR1 SGHVS, CDR2 FNYEAQ. V dropped 1 base and J dropped 1 base, with 10 bases sitting between them. The CDR3 is 15 residues long. Full variable domain (missing parts from reference TRBV7-6 and TRBJ1-1): GAGVSQSPRYKVTKRGQDVALRCDPISGHVSLYWYRQALGQGPEFLTYFNYEAQQDKSGLPNDRFSAERPEGSISTLTIQRTEQRDSAMYRCASSLGAKSNTEAFFGQGTRLTVV.

V usage is TRBV15 and J usage is TRBJ1-1; tentative D call: TRBD1 (5 bases). The CDR3 loop spans 14 amino acids. From germline, CDR1 is LNHNV and CDR2 YYDKDF (reference sequence). V dropped 4 bases and J dropped 9 bases, with 18 bases sitting between them. The CDR3 sequence: CATSNPRGGTKAFF. CDR3 bases: TGTGCCACCAGCAACCCTCGGGGGGGAACGAAAGCTTTCTTT.